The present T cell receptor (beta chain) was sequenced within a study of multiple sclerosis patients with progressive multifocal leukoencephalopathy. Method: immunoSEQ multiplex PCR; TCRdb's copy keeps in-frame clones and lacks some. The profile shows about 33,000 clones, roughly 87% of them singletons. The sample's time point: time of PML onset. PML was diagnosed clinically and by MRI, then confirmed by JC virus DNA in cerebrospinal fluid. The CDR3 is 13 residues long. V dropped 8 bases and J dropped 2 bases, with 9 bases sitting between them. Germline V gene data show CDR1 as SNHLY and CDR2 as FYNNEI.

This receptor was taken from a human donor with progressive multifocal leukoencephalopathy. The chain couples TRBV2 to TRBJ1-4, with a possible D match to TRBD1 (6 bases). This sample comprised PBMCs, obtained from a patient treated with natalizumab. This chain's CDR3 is CASSRGTNEKLFF. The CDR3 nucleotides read TGTGCCAGCTCCAGGGGTACTAATGAAAAACTGTTTTTT.